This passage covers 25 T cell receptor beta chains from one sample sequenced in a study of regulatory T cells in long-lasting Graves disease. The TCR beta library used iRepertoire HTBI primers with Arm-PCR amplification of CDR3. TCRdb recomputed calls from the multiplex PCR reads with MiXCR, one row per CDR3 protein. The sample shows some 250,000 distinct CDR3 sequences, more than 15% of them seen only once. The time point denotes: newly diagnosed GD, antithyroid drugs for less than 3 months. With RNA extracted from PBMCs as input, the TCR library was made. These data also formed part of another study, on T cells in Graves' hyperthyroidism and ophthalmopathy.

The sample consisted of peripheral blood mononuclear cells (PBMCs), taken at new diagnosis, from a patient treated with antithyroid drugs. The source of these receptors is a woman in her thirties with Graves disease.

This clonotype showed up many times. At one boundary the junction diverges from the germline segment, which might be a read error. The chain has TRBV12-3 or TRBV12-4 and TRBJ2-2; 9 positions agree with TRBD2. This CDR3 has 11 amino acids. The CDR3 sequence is CASSFSGGLFF. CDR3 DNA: TGTGCCAGCAGTTTTAGCGGGGGGCTGTTTTTT.

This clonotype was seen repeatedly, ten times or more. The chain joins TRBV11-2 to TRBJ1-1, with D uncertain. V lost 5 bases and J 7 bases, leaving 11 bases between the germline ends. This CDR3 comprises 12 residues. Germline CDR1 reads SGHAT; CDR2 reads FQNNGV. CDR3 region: CASSITRNEAFF. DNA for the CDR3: TGTGCCAGCAGCATAACAAGGAATGAAGCTTTCTTT.

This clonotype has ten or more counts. The CDR3 protein is CASSLTDTIGTEAFF. The CDR3 DNA is TGTGCCAGCAGTTTAACCGACACGATAGGGACTGAAGCTTTCTTT. The chain couples TRBV28 to TRBJ1-1; no definite D call. Germline V gene data show CDR1 as MDHEN and CDR2 as SYDVKM. V was trimmed by 2 bases and J by 5 bases, leaving 15 bases between them. The CDR3 sequence is 15 residues long.

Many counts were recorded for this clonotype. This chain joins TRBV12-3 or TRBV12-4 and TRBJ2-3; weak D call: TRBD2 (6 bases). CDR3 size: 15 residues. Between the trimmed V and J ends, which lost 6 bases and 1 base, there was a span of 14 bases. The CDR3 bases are TGTGCCAGCAGCGAGGCGGGGCGGGGCACAGATACGCAGTATTTT. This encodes CASSEAGRGTDTQYF.

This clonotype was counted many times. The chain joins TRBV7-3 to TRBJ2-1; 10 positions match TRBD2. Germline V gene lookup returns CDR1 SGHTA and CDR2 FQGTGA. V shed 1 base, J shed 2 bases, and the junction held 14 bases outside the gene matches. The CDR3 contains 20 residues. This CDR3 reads CASSLRWVGSGGPAYNEQFF. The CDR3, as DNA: TGTGCCAGCAGCTTAAGATGGGTGGGTAGCGGGGGGCCAGCCTACAATGAGCAGTTCTTC. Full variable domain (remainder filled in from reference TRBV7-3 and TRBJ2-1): GAGVSQTPSNKVTEKGKYVELRCDPISGHTALYWYRQSLGQGPEFLIYFQGTGAADDSGLPNDRFFAVRPEGSVSTLKIQRTERGDSAVYLCASSLRWVGSGGPAYNEQFFGPGTRLTVL.

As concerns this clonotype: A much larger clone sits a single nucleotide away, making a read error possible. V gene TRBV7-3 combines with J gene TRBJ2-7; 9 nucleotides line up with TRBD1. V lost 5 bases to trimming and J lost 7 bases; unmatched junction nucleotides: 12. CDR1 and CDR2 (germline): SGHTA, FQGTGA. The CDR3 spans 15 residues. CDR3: CASSPNRGPYNEQYF. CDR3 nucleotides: TGTGCCAGCAGCCCAAACAGGGGGCCTTACAATGAGCAGTACTTC.

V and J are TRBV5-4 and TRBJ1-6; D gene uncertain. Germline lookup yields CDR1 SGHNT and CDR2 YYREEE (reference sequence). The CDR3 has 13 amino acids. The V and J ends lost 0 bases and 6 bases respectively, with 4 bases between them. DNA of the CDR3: TGTGCCAGCAGCTTGGCCAGTAATTCACCCCTCCACTTT. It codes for CASSLASNSPLHF.

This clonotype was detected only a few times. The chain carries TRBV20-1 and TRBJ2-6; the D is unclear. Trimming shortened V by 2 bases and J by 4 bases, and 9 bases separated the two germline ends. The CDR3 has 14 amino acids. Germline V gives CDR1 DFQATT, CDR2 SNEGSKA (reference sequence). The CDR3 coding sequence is TGCAGTGCTAGAATGTCGGGCGGGGCCAACGTCCTGACTTTC. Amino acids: CSARMSGGANVLTF.

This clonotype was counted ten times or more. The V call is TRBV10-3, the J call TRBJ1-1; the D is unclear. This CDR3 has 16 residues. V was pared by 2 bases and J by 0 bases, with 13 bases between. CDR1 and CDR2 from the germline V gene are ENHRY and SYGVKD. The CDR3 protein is CAISEGTTGMNTEAFF. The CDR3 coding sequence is TGTGCCATCAGTGAGGGAACGACTGGAATGAACACTGAAGCTTTCTTT.

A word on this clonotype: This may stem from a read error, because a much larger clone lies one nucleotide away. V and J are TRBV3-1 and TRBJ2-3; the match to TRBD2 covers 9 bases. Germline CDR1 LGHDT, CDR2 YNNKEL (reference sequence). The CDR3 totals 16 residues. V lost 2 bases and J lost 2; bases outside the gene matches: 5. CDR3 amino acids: CASSQLSGGPTDTQYF. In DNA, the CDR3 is TGTGCCAGCAGCCAACTGAGCGGGGGGCCCACAGATACGCAGTATTTT.

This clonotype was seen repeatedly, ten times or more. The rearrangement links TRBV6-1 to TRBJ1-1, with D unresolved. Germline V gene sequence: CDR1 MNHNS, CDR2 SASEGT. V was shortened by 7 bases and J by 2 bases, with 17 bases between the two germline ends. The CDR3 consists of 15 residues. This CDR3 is CASNSHGRRNTEAFF. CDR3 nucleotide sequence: TGTGCCAGCAATTCGCATGGACGGAGAAACACTGAAGCTTTCTTT.

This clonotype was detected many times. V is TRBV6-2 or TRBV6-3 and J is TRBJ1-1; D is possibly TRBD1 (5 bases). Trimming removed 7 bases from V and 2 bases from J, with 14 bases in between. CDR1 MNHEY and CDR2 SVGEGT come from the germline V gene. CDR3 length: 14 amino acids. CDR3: CASTKNDRNTEAFF. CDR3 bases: TGTGCCAGCACCAAAAATGACAGAAACACTGAAGCTTTCTTT.

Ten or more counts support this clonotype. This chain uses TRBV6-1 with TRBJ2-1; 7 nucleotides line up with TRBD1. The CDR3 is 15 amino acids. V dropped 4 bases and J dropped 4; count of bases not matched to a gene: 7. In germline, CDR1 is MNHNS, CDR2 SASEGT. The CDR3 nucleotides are TGTGCCAGCAGTGTACCTAAGACAGGGTACAATGAGCAGTTCTTC. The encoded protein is CASSVPKTGYNEQFF.

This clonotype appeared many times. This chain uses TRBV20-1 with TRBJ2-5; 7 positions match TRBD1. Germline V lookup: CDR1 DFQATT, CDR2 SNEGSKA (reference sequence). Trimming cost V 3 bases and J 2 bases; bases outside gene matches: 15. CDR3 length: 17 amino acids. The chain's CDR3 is CSASTGTVNSGQETQYF. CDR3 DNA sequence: TGCAGTGCTAGTACCGGGACAGTGAATTCAGGGCAAGAGACCCAGTACTTC.

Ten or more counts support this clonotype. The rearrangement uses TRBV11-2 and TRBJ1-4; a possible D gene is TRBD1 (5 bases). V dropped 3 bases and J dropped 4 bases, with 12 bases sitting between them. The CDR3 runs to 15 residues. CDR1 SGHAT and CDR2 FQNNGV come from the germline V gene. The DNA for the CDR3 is TGTGCCAGCAGCTTTGGAGGGGCGCGTAATGAAAAACTGTTTTTT. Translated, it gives CASSFGGARNEKLFF. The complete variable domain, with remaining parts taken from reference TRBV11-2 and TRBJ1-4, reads EAGVAQSPRYKIIEKRQSVAFWCNPISGHATLYWYQQILGQGPKLLIQFQNNGVVDDSQLPKDRFSAERLKGVDSTLKIQPAKLEDSAVYLCASSFGGARNEKLFFGSGTQLSVL.

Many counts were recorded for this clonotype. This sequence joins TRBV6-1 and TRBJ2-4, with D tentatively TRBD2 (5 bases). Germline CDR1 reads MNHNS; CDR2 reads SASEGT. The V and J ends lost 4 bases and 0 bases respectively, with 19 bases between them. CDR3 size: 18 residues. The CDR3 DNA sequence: TGTGCCAGCAGTGGGATCCTTCCGGGAAATGCAGCCAAAAACATTCAGTACTTC. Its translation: CASSGILPGNAAKNIQYF.

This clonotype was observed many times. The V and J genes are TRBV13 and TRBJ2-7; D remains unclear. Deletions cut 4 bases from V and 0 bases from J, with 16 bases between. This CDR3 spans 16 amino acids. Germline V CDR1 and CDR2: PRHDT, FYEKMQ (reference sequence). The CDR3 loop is CASSSLTRRSSYEQYF. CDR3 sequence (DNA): TGTGCCAGCAGCTCTCTTACCAGGCGGTCCTCCTACGAGCAGTACTTC.

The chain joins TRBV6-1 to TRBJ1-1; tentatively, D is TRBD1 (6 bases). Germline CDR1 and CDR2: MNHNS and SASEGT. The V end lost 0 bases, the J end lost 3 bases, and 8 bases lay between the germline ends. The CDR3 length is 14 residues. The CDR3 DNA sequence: TGTGCCAGCAGTGAAGCGGGGGCCTACACTGAAGCTTTCTTT. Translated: CASSEAGAYTEAFF.

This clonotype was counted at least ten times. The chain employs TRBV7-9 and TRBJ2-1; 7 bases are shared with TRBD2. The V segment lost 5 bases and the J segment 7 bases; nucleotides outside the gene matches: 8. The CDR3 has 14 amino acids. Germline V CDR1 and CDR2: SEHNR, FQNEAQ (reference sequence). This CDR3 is CASSRFWGGNEQFF. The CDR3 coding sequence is TGTGCCAGCAGCCGATTCTGGGGGGGGAATGAGCAGTTCTTC.

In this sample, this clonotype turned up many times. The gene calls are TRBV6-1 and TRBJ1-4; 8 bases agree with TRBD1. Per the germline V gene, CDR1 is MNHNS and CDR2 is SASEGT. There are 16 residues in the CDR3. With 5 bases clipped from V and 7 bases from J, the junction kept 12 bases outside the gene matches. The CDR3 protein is CASSRTGLGVGEKLFF. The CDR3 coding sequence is TGTGCCAGCAGTAGGACAGGGCTGGGTGTCGGTGAAAAACTGTTTTTT.

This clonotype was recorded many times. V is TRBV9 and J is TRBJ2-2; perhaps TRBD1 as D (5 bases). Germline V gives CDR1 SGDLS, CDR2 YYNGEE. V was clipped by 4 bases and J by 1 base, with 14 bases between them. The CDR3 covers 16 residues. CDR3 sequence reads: CASSPRPGLNTGELFF. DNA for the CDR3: TGTGCCAGCAGCCCTCGGCCAGGGCTGAACACCGGGGAGCTGTTTTTT.

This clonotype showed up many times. In DNA form, the CDR3 reads TGTGCCAGCAGCGTAGTGGCCTGGAGCGATGAGCAGTTCTTC. It is translated as CASSVVAWSDEQFF. The chain uses TRBV9 and TRBJ2-1, with D uncertain. Germline-derived CDR1 and CDR2 are SGDLS and YYNGEE. Deletions cut 0 bases from V and 8 bases from J, with 12 bases between. The length of the CDR3 is 14 residues.

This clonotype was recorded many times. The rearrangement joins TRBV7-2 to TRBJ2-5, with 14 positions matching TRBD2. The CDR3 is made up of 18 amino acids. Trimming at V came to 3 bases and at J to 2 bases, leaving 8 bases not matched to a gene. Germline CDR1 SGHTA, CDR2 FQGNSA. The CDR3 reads CASSFRLAGGSLQETQYF. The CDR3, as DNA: TGTGCCAGCAGCTTCCGACTAGCGGGGGGGTCTCTACAAGAGACCCAGTACTTC.

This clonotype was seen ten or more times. Written as DNA, the CDR3 is TGCAGTGCTAGGGGAACAATCTCTGGAAACACCATATATTTT. Translating it yields CSARGTISGNTIYF. The V gene is TRBV20-1, the J gene TRBJ1-3; D is uncertain. V was shortened by 3 bases and J by 0 bases, with 9 bases between the two germline ends. Looked up from germline, CDR1 is DFQATT and CDR2 is SNEGSKA (reference sequence). The CDR3 has 14 residues.

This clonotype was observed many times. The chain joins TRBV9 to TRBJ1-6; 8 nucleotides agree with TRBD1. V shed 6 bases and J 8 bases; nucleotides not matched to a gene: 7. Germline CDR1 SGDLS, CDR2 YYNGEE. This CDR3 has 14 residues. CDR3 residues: CASTRGTGDSPLHF. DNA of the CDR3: TGTGCCAGCACGAGGGGGACAGGCGATTCACCCCTCCACTTT.